The T cell receptor (beta chain) described here comes from a study of molecular identifiers for immune sequencing clone quantification. About the study: Five aliquots were made in replicates from the RNA of roughly 20,000 or 100,000 naive CD8 cells, and four were sequenced. Study findings and constraints: Spiked Jurkat TCR RNA equal to one cell could reportedly be picked out among some 1 million naive cells. Clones exceeding 20 RNA copies carried over 99% of effector molecules but under 1% of naive-cell molecules.

With regard to this clonotype: Its antigen remains unidentified. At one of its ends the junction is not consistent with the germline gene, which may arise from a read error.

In the sort, naive CD8 T cells were defined as CD8+CD4-CCR7+CD45RA+. This CDR3 has 16 residues. In germline, CDR1 is SQVTM, CDR2 ANQGSEA. Using its own MiXCR run on the PCR reads, TCRdb lists one record per CDR3 protein. The sample lists under 75,000 distinct CDR3 sequences; under 20% were seen once. Sample: naive CD8+ T cells from blood, with Jurkat cell RNA spiked in. Subset in this sample: FACS-sorted CD8+CD4-CCR7+CD45RA+ naive T cells. This clonotype was sampled from a human donor in good health. Some libraries in this study had Jurkat cell RNA spiked in. The rearrangement joins TRBV29-1 to TRBJ2-3; 7 nucleotides line up with TRBD2. The CDR3 sequence is CSVEADLADIQDPQYF. Here the CDR3 DNA reads TGCAGCGTTGAAGCGGACCTAGCGGATATCCAAGATCCGCAGTATTTT.